This T cell receptor beta chain was sequenced during a study of control samples from healthy donors and cancer patients. Some clones are missing from TCRdb's copy, which holds only in-frame ones; the method was immunoSEQ multiplex PCR. This table holds about 100,000 clones, about 88% found once. V lost 4 bases, J lost 3 bases, and 13 bases lay in between. Germline CDR1 and CDR2: SGHRS and YFSETQ. The CDR3 spans 15 residues. The origin of this receptor is a woman aged 50 to 60 in good health. This sequence joins TRBV5-1 and TRBJ1-4; the D is unclear. The sequenced sample consisted of blood. The CDR3 region is CASSAQRRANEKLFF. As DNA, the CDR3 is TGCGCCAGCAGCGCCCAGCGACGGGCTAATGAAAAACTGTTTTTT.